A selection of T cell receptor beta chains follows, all from one sample in a study of cytomegalovirus exposure and HLA in healthy donors. TCRdb's copy holds only in-frame clones and misses some; the assay was immunoSEQ multiplex PCR. The sample lists approximately 77,000 clones; 72% were seen once. The sample was PBMCs. Receptors originate from a man aged 60-69 years in good health and CMV-seropositive. The CDR3 runs from the conserved cysteine through the conserved F or W. The order of the fields is D gene, V gene, J gene, clone size, CDR3 protein, CDR3 DNA. D genes are given only for firm matches. Some rows mark clone size as missing; the rest say once, few, many or name a class of expanded clone.

-	TRBV9	TRBJ1-3	-	CASSVSGAGNTIYF	TGTGCCAGCAGCGTCTCAGGGGCTGGAAACACCATATATTTT
-	TRBV5-1	TRBJ2-2	-	CASSFGGPNTGELFF	TGCGCCAGCAGCTTCGGGGGGCCTAACACCGGGGAGCTGTTTTTT
-	TRBV5-1	TRBJ1-4	-	CASSFTVTVGVASEKLFF	TGCGCCAGCAGCTTTACGGTTACGGTCGGGGTAGCGAGTGAAAAACTGTTTTTT
-	TRBV5-5	TRBJ1-5	-	CASSLVLRDPQHF	TGTGCCAGCAGCTTGGTGTTGAGGGATCCCCAGCATTTT
TRBD1	TRBV6-5	TRBJ2-7	-	CASTSGTGPYEQYF	TGTGCCAGCACCTCCGGGACAGGGCCCTACGAGCAGTACTTC
-	TRBV19	TRBJ2-7	-	CASKRQADFYEQYF	TGTGCCAGCAAACGACAGGCCGATTTTTACGAGCAGTACTTC
TRBD2	TRBV7-9	TRBJ2-7	-	CSSSLLASGLGDQYF	TGTTCCAGCAGCTTACTGGCTAGCGGGCTCGGGGACCAGTACTTC
TRBD1	TRBV27	TRBJ2-1	-	CASRHGDSPYNEQFF	TGTGCCAGCAGGCATGGGGACAGCCCCTACAATGAGCAGTTCTTC
-	TRBV6-5	TRBJ2-4	-	CASNNNKKNIQYF	TGTGCCAGCAACAATAACAAGAAAAACATTCAGTACTTC
-	TRBV29-1	TRBJ2-3	-	CSAGTPITDTQYF	TGCAGCGCCGGGACTCCTATCACAGATACGCAGTATTTT
TRBD2	TRBV28	TRBJ2-7	-	CASLGRARYEQYF	TGTGCCAGCCTTGGGAGGGCCAGGTACGAGCAGTACTTC
-	TRBV18	TRBJ1-4	-	CASSPEDRLNEKLFF	TGTGCCAGCTCACCCGAGGATCGGCTTAATGAAAAACTGTTTTTT
-	TRBV11-2	TRBJ1-5	-	CASSLAGLSNQPQHF	TGTGCCAGCAGCTTAGCAGGGCTGAGCAATCAGCCCCAGCATTTT
-	TRBV6-1	TRBJ1-6	-	CASSENRPSFDNSPLHF	TGTGCCAGCAGTGAAAACCGTCCGAGTTTCGATAATTCACCCCTCCACTTT
-	TRBV9	TRBJ1-1	few	CASSDGGADTEAFF	TGTGCCAGCAGCGATGGGGGGGCCGACACTGAAGCTTTCTTT
-	TRBV7-6	TRBJ1-2	-	CASSLTEYSYGYTF	TGTGCCAGCAGCTTAACAGAGTACTCCTATGGCTACACCTTC
-	TRBV6-5	TRBJ2-3	-	CASSYSNTDTQYF	TGTGCCAGCAGTTACTCTAACACAGATACGCAGTATTTT
TRBD1	TRBV6-5	TRBJ1-1	-	CASSYRQGRTEAFF	TGTGCCAGCAGTTACAGACAGGGTCGGACTGAAGCTTTCTTT
TRBD2	TRBV28	TRBJ2-1	-	CAGRASGPLGNEQFF	TGTGCCGGAAGGGCTAGCGGGCCCCTCGGCAATGAGCAGTTCTTC
-	TRBV7-9	TRBJ1-4	-	CASSHPVRSNEKLFF	TGTGCCAGCAGCCATCCGGTGAGGTCTAATGAAAAACTGTTTTTT
TRBD1	TRBV14	TRBJ2-2	once	CASSPGGTGGTGELFF	TGTGCCAGCAGCCCAGGCGGGACAGGGGGTACCGGGGAGCTGTTTTTT
TRBD2	TRBV2	TRBJ2-3	few	CASSGGLAGGPGDTQYF	TGTGCCAGCAGTGGAGGTCTAGCGGGAGGGCCCGGGGATACGCAGTATTTT
-	TRBV6-4	TRBJ2-3	-	CASTEAVSTDTQYF	TGTGCCAGCACGGAGGCGGTTAGCACAGATACGCAGTATTTT